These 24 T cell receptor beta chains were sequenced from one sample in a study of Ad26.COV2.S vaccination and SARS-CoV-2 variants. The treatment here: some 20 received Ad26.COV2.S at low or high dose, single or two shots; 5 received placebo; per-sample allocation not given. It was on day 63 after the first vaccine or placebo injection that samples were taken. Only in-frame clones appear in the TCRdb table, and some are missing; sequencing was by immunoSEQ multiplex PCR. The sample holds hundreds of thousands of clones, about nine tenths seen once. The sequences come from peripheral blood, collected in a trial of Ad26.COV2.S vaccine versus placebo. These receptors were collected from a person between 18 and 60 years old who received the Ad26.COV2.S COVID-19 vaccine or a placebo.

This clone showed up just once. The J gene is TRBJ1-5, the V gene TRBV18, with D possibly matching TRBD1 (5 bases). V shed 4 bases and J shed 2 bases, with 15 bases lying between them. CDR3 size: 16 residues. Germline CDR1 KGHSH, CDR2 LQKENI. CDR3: CASSRTPGSGNQPQHF. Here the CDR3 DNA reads TGTGCCAGCTCACGTACACCAGGGAGTGGCAATCAGCCCCAGCATTTT. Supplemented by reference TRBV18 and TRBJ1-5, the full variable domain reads NAGVMQNPRHLVRRRGQEARLRCSPMKGHSHVYWYRQLPEEGLKFMVYLQKENIIDESGMPKERFSAEFPKEGPSILRIQQVVRGDSAAYFCASSRTPGSGNQPQHFGDGTRLSIL.

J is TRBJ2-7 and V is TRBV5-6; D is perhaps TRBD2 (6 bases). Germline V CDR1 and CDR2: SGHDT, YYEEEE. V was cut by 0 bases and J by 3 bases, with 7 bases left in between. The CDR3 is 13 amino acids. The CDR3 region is CASSLEEGYEQYF. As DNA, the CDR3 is TGTGCCAGCAGCTTGGAGGAGGGCTACGAGCAGTACTTC.

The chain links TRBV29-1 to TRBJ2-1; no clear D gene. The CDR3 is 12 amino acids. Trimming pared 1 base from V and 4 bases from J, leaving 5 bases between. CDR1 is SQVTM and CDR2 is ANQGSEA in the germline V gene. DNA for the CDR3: TGCAGCGTTGAAGGTCGTTACAATGAGCAGTTCTTC. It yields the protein CSVEGRYNEQFF.

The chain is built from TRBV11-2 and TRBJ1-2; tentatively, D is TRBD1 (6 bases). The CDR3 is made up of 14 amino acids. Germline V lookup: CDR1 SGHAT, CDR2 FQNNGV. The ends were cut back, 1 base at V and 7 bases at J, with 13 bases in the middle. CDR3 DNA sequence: TGTGCCAGCAGCTTAGCCGGACAGCCATTTGGCTACACCTTC. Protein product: CASSLAGQPFGYTF.

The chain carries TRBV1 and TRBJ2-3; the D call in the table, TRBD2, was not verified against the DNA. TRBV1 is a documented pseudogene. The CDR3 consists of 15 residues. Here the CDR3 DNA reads TGCACCAGCAGGAGATCTCGGGGTCTGCGGGATACGCAGTATTTT. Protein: CTSRRSRGLRDTQYF.

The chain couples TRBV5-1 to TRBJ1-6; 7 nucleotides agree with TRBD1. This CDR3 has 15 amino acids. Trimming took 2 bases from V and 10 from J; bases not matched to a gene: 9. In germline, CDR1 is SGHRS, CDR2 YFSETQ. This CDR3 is CASSFGTDSTSPLHF. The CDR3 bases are TGCGCCAGCAGCTTCGGGACAGACAGTACCTCACCCCTCCACTTT.

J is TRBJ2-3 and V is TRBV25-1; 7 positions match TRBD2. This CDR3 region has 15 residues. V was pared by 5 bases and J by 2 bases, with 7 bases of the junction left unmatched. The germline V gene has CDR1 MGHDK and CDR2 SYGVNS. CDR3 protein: CASSKAGINTDTQYF. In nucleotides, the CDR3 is TGTGCCAGCAGTAAAGCGGGGATCAACACAGATACGCAGTATTTT.

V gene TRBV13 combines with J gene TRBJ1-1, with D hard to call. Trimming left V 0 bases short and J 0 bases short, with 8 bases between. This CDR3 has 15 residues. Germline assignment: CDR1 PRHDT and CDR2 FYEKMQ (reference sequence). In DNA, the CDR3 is TGTGCCAGCAGCTTAGGACAGAAACTGAACACTGAAGCTTTCTTT. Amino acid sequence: CASSLGQKLNTEAFF.

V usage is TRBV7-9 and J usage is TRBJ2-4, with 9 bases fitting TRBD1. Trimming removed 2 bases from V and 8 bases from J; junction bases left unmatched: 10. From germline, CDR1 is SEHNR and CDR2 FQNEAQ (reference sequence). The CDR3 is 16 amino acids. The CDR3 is CASSLTPGQGGDIQYF. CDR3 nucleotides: TGTGCCAGCAGCTTAACCCCGGGACAGGGAGGGGACATTCAGTACTTC.

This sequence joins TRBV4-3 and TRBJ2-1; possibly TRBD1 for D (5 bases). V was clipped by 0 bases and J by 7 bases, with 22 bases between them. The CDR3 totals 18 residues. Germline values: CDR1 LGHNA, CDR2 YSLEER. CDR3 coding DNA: TGCGCCAGCAGCCAAGAAAGGGCAGGGTTTTACCCTGGGAATGAGCAGTTCTTC. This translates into CASSQERAGFYPGNEQFF.

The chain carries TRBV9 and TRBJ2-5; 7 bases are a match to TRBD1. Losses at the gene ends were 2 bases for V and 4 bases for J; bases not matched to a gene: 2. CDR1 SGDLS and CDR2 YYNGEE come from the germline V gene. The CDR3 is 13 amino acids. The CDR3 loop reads CASSVTGRETQYF. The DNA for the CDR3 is TGTGCCAGCAGCGTGACAGGGAGAGAGACCCAGTACTTC.

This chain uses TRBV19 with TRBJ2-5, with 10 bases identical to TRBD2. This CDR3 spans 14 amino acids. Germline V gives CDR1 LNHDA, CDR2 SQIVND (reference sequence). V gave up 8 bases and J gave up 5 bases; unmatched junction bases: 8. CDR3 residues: CASGGAGGRETQYF. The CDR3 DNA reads TGTGCCAGTGGAGGAGCGGGGGGGCGGGAGACCCAGTACTTC.

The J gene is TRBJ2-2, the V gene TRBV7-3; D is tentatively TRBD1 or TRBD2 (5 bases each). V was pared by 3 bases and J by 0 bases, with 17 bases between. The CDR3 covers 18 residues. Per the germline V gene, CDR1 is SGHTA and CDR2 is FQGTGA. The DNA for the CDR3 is TGTGCCAGCAGCTTGGGGCCTCGAAGCGGAGCGAACACCGGGGAGCTGTTTTTT. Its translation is CASSLGPRSGANTGELFF.

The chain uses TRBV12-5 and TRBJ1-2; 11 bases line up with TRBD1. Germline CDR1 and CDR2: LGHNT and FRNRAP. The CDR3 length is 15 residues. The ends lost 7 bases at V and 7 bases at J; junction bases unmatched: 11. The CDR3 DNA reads TGTGCTAGTGCCCGGGACAGGGGGACCCTTGGTGGCTACACCTTC. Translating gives CASARDRGTLGGYTF. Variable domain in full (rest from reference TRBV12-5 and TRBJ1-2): DARVTQTPRHKVTEMGQEVTMRCQPILGHNTVFWYRQTMMQGLELLAYFRNRAPLDDSGMPKDRFSAEMPDATLATLKIQPSEPRDSAVYFCASARDRGTLGGYTFGSGTRLTVV.

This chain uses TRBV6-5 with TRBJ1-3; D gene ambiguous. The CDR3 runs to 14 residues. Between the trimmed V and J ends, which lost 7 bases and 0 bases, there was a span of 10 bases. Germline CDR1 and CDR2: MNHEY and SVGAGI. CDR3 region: CASTPRRSGNTIYF. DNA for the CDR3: TGTGCCAGCACTCCGAGACGCTCTGGAAACACCATATATTTT.

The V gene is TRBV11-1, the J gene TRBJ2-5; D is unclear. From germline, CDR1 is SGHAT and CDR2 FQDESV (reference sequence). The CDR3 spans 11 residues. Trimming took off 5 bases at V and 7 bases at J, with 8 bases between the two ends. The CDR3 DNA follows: TGTGCCAGCAGCGCCCCGGGGACCCAGTACTTC. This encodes CASSAPGTQYF.

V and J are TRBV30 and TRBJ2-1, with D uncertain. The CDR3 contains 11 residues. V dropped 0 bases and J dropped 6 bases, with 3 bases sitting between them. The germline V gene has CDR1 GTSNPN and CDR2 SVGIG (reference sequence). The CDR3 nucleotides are TGTGCCTGGAGTGTATCCAATGAGCAGTTCTTC. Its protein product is CAWSVSNEQFF. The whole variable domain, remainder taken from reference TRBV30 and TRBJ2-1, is SQTIHQWPATLVQPVGSPLSLECTVEGTSNPNLYWYRQAAGRGLQLLFYSVGIGQISSEVPQNLSASRPQDRQFILSSKKLLLSDSGFYLCAWSVSNEQFFGPGTRLTVL.

In DNA form, the CDR3 reads TGTGCCAGCTCGGCCGGGACAGACTATGGCTACACCTTC. Protein: CASSAGTDYGYTF. The genes are TRBV18 and TRBJ1-2; the match to TRBD1 covers 7 bases. This CDR3 has 13 residues. The ends lost 6 bases at V and 3 bases at J; junction bases unmatched: 4. Germline assignment: CDR1 KGHSH and CDR2 LQKENI. The variable domain in full, completed from reference TRBV18 and TRBJ1-2, reads NAGVMQNPRHLVRRRGQEARLRCSPMKGHSHVYWYRQLPEEGLKFMVYLQKENIIDESGMPKERFSAEFPKEGPSILRIQQVVRGDSAAYFCASSAGTDYGYTFGSGTRLTVV.

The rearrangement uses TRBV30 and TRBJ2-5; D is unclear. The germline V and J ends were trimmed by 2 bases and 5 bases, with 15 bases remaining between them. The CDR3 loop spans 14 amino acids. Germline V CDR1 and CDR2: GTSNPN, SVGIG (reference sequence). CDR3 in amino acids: CAWSPRRLGETQYF. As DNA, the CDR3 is TGTGCCTGGAGTCCTCGGCGGTTAGGGGAGACCCAGTACTTC.

The CDR3 nucleotides read TGTGCCAGCAGCCTGGGGACAGTGAATCAGCCCCAGCATTTT. Its translation: CASSLGTVNQPQHF. The rearrangement links TRBV3-1 (or the pseudogene TRBV3-2) to TRBJ1-5; TRBD1 matches at 7 bases. Trimming cost V 4 bases and J 4 bases; bases outside gene matches: 4. The CDR3 contains 14 residues. Germline CDR1 reads LGHDT; CDR2 reads YNNKEL (reference sequence).

The CDR3 sequence is CASSPDGEGFAFF. In nucleotides, the CDR3 is TGCGCCAGCAGCCCGGACGGGGAGGGGTTCGCTTTCTTT. This chain connects TRBV5-1 to TRBJ1-1; tentatively, D is TRBD1 (5 bases). Germline CDR1 is SGHRS and CDR2 is YFSETQ. V lost 4 bases and J 11 bases, leaving 18 bases between the germline ends. CDR3 length: 13 residues.

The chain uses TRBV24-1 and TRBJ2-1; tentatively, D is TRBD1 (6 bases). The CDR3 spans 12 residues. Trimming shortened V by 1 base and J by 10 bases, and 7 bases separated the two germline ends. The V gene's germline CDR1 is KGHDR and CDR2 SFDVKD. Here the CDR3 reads CATSDFGTEQFF. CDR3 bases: TGTGCCACCAGTGATTTTGGGACAGAGCAGTTCTTC.

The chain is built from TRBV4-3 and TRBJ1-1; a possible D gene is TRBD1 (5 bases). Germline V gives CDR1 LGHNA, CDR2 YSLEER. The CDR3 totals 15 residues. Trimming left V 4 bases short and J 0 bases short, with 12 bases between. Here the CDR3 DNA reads TGCGCCAGCAGCCCAGGACATCCGTTGAACACTGAAGCTTTCTTT. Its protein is CASSPGHPLNTEAFF.

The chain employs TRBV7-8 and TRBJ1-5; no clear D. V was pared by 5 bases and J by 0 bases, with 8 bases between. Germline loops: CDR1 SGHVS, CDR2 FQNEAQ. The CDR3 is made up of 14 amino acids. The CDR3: CASSAGYSNQPQHF. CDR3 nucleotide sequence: TGTGCCAGCAGCGCTGGCTATAGCAATCAGCCCCAGCATTTT.